This entry lists 23 T cell receptor beta chains sequenced from one sample in a study of blood T cell repertoires in COVID-19. The method was immunoSEQ multiplex PCR; TCRdb's version includes in-frame clones alone and lacks a portion of them. The table shows a few hundred thousand clones, with about 90% occurring only once. Sequencing was performed on peripheral blood. The receptors come from a woman aged 55-70 years with COVID-19, enrolled during active disease.

The genes are TRBV5-1 and TRBJ1-2; D gene ambiguous. CDR1 and CDR2 from the germline V gene are SGHRS and YFSETQ. The CDR3 consists of 14 residues. Trimming removed 0 bases from V and 4 bases from J, with 10 bases in between. The CDR3 loop is CASSLAGSSYGYTF. The DNA of the CDR3 is TGCGCCAGCAGCTTGGCGGGATCTTCCTATGGCTACACCTTC.

This chain links TRBV6-1 with TRBJ1-2, with D maybe TRBD1 (6 bases). Germline CDR1 reads MNHNS; CDR2 reads SASEGT. The V end lost 3 bases, the J end lost 4 bases, and 15 bases lay between the germline ends. The CDR3 loop spans 15 amino acids. The CDR3 DNA sequence: TGTGCCAGCAGTGAGCGAACCGGGACAAGCTATGGCTACACCTTC. It encodes CASSERTGTSYGYTF.

J is TRBJ2-7 and V is TRBV4-2; 14 bases match TRBD2. The CDR3 loop spans 17 amino acids. V dropped 4 bases and J dropped 0; count of bases not matched to a gene: 5. Germline loops: CDR1 LGHNA, CDR2 YNFKEQ. The CDR3 reads CASSLSGTSGGSYEQYF. The DNA of the CDR3 is TGTGCCAGCAGCCTCTCCGGGACTAGCGGGGGCTCCTACGAGCAGTACTTC.

The J gene is TRBJ2-5, the V gene TRBV27; 7 nucleotides line up with TRBD2. Germline loops: CDR1 MNHEY, CDR2 SMNVEV (reference sequence). With V trimmed by 5 bases and J by 5 bases, 11 bases remained unmatched. This CDR3 is built from 15 residues. The CDR3 DNA sequence: TGTGCCAGCAGTGCCAACTTCCGGGACTATGAGACCCAGTACTTC. It yields the protein CASSANFRDYETQYF.

V and J are TRBV7-2 and TRBJ1-2; 7 nucleotides align to TRBD1. Unmatched junction bases numbered 13, after V lost 5 bases and J lost 4 bases. Germline V CDR1 and CDR2: SGHTA, FQGNSA. CDR3 length: 16 residues. CDR3 residues: CASSNPLDRVGYGYTF. The CDR3 DNA is TGTGCCAGCAGCAACCCCCTCGACAGGGTGGGCTATGGCTACACCTTC.

The chain combines TRBV7-2 with TRBJ1-6, with TRBD1 as a possible D gene (6 bases). Per germline, CDR1 SGHTA and CDR2 FQGNSA. The CDR3 length is 13 residues. The V end lost 1 base, the J end lost 10 bases, and 8 bases lay between the germline ends. The CDR3, as DNA: TGTGCCAGCAGCTTAGACAGGGTCTCACCCCTCCACTTT. It translates to CASSLDRVSPLHF.

The count of this clone is one. The genes are TRBV29-1 and TRBJ2-2; D may be TRBD2 (5 bases). The germline V gene has CDR1 SQVTM and CDR2 ANQGSEA. The ends were cut back, 6 bases at V and 1 base at J, with 12 bases in the middle. The CDR3 loop spans 14 amino acids. CDR3 nucleotide sequence: TGCAGCGTAGAACCAGCGGTGAACACCGGGGAGCTGTTTTTT. Amino acid sequence: CSVEPAVNTGELFF.

The chain is built from TRBV5-1 and TRBJ1-6; TRBD1 aligns across 9 bases. This CDR3 comprises 14 residues. J was trimmed by 5 bases and V by 4 bases; bases with no gene match: 1. Germline values: CDR1 SGHRS, CDR2 YFSETQ. CDR3 in amino acids: CASSRQGDNSPLHF. CDR3 DNA: TGCGCCAGCAGCCGACAGGGGGATAATTCACCCCTCCACTTT. The entire variable domain, with the rest obtained from reference TRBV5-1 and TRBJ1-6, is as follows: KAGVTQTPRYLIKTRGQQVTLSCSPISGHRSVSWYQQTPGQGLQFLFEYFSETQRNKGNFPGRFSGRQFSNSRSEMNVSTLELGDSALYLCASSRQGDNSPLHFGNGTRLTVT.

CDR3: CASSQTTGEVNGYTF. CDR3 DNA sequence: TGTGCCAGCAGTCAAACTACAGGGGAGGTCAATGGCTACACCTTC. V and J are TRBV6-2 or TRBV6-3 and TRBJ1-2, with 7 positions matching TRBD1. This CDR3 comprises 15 residues. Trimming removed 5 bases from V and 6 bases from J; junction bases left unmatched: 12. CDR1 is MNHEY, CDR2 SVGEGT, per germline.

In the case of this clone: Additional DNA sequences in this sample encode the identical CDR3. The chain joins TRBV12-3 or TRBV12-4 to TRBJ1-1; unclear D gene. This CDR3 region has 13 residues. Deletions cut 3 bases from V and 1 base from J, with 6 bases between. The CDR3 here is CASSLAANTEAFF. For the CDR3, the DNA is TGTGCCAGCAGTTTGGCCGCGAACACTGAAGCTTTCTTT.

The CDR3 reads CASSLVTAGIRYEQYF. The CDR3 region has the DNA TGTGCCAGCAGTTTAGTCACGGCAGGGATACGCTACGAGCAGTACTTC. This sequence joins TRBV28 and TRBJ2-7, with a possible D match to TRBD1 (5 bases). Per the germline V gene, CDR1 is MDHEN and CDR2 is SYDVKM. The V gene lost 2 bases and the J gene lost 3 bases, with 17 bases spanning the gap. The CDR3 contains 16 residues.

The genes are TRBV12-5 and TRBJ1-4, with 8 bases identical to TRBD1. The junction had 13 bases not matched to a gene; V was cut back by 6 bases and J by 7 bases. CDR3 length: 16 amino acids. Germline CDR1 and CDR2: LGHNT and FRNRAP. The DNA for the CDR3 is TGTGCTAGTGGCCGACCCTCAGGGGGCTGGGGTGAAAAACTGTTTTTT. As protein: CASGRPSGGWGEKLFF.

The chain is built from TRBV12-3 or TRBV12-4 and TRBJ1-1; D remains unclear. The CDR3 has 13 residues. V was trimmed by 7 bases and J by 4 bases, leaving 13 bases between them. The CDR3: CASILDGVTEAFF. The CDR3 DNA follows: TGTGCCAGCATTCTAGACGGGGTCACTGAAGCTTTCTTT.

This chain links TRBV30 with TRBJ1-6; 7 nucleotides agree with TRBD1. The CDR3 spans 16 residues. The V gene end was trimmed by 8 bases and the J gene end by 4 bases; junction bases not matched to a gene: 14. Germline assignment: CDR1 GTSNPN and CDR2 SVGIG (reference sequence). The chain's CDR3 is CAGRGLGPDYNSPLHF. CDR3 nucleotides: TGTGCCGGCAGGGGGTTAGGTCCGGATTATAATTCACCCCTCCACTTT. Together with reference TRBV30 and TRBJ1-6, the CDR3 gives the full variable domain: SQTIHQWPATLVQPVGSPLSLECTVEGTSNPNLYWYRQAAGRGLQLLFYSVGIGQISSEVPQNLSASRPQDRQFILSSKKLLLSDSGFYLCAGRGLGPDYNSPLHFGNGTRLTVT.

This chain uses TRBV9 with TRBJ1-2, with 9 positions matching TRBD1. Losses at the gene ends were 3 bases for V and 8 bases for J; bases not matched to a gene: 8. Looked up from germline, CDR1 is SGDLS and CDR2 is YYNGEE. The CDR3 consists of 14 residues. The DNA for the CDR3 is TGTGCCAGCAGCGCCGGGACAGGGTTATACGGCTACACCTTC. Translating gives CASSAGTGLYGYTF.

The chain couples TRBV9 to TRBJ1-5, with TRBD1 as a possible D gene (6 bases). The CDR3 has 14 amino acids. Trimming pared 4 bases from V and 4 bases from J, leaving 12 bases between. Germline CDR1 is SGDLS and CDR2 is YYNGEE. CDR3 region: CASSKGQRNQPQHF. The CDR3 DNA reads as TGTGCCAGCAGCAAAGGACAGAGAAATCAGCCCCAGCATTTT.

J is TRBJ2-7 and V is TRBV4-3, with D possibly TRBD1 on 6 matching bases. Germline V gene data show CDR1 as LGHNA and CDR2 as YSLEER. The CDR3 totals 14 residues. Trimming removed 2 bases at V and 3 bases at J, with 11 bases between. The chain's CDR3 is CASSQIQGRYEQYF. In DNA, the CDR3 is TGCGCCAGCAGCCAAATACAGGGCCGCTACGAGCAGTACTTC.

The V gene is TRBV19, the J gene TRBJ2-1; TRBD2 matches 8 bases. CDR3 length: 15 amino acids. With V trimmed by 5 bases and J by 7 bases, 10 bases remained unmatched. Germline CDR1 LNHDA, CDR2 SQIVND (reference sequence). The CDR3 DNA sequence: TGTGCCAGTAGTCTGGTCGGGGGGGCCGGGAATGAGCAGTTCTTC. This translates into CASSLVGGAGNEQFF.

The chain joins TRBV19 to TRBJ1-5, with D perhaps TRBD1 (5 bases). The V and J ends lost 5 bases and 6 bases respectively, with 14 bases between them. This CDR3 is built from 14 residues. Germline CDR1 reads LNHDA; CDR2 reads SQIVND (reference sequence). The CDR3 spells CASSPPWGGQPQHF. Written as DNA, the CDR3 is TGTGCCAGTAGTCCCCCCTGGGGCGGTCAGCCCCAGCATTTT.

V is TRBV5-4 and J is TRBJ2-5, with TRBD2 matching 7 bases. The J segment lost 7 bases and the V segment lost 3 bases, leaving 18 bases of the junction unmatched. The V gene's germline CDR1 is SGHNT and CDR2 YYREEE (reference sequence). There are 17 residues in the CDR3. The CDR3 DNA sequence: TGTGCCAGCAGCTCCAGCCCCACCTTTGCCAGGGAGGGGACCCAGTACTTC. Amino acids: CASSSSPTFAREGTQYF.

The chain has TRBV5-5 and TRBJ1-1, with 10 bases fitting TRBD1. CDR1 SGHKS and CDR2 YYEKEE come from the germline V gene (reference sequence). The CDR3 totals 15 residues. V lost 4 bases and J lost 1; bases outside the gene matches: 4. CDR3: CASSRRTGGNTEAFF. The CDR3 DNA reads TGTGCCAGCAGCCGGCGGACAGGGGGGAACACTGAAGCTTTCTTT.

This chain uses TRBV19 with TRBJ2-1; 8 bases are a match to TRBD2. After removal of 3 bases from V and 8 bases from J, the junction contained 6 bases not matched to a gene. Germline CDR1 is LNHDA and CDR2 is SQIVND (reference sequence). The CDR3 is made up of 14 amino acids. The CDR3 DNA sequence: TGTGCCAGTAGTATCGGAGCGGGGGTCGATGAGCAGTTCTTC. Amino acid sequence: CASSIGAGVDEQFF.

CDR3 DNA: TGTGCCAGCAGCTTATCCGGTGAGCAGTACTTC. Translating gives CASSLSGEQYF. J is TRBJ2-7 and V is TRBV11-1; D is unclear. The germline V gene encodes CDR1 SGHAT and CDR2 FQDESV (reference sequence). Trimming removed 2 bases at V and 7 bases at J, with 6 bases between. The CDR3 has 11 amino acids.